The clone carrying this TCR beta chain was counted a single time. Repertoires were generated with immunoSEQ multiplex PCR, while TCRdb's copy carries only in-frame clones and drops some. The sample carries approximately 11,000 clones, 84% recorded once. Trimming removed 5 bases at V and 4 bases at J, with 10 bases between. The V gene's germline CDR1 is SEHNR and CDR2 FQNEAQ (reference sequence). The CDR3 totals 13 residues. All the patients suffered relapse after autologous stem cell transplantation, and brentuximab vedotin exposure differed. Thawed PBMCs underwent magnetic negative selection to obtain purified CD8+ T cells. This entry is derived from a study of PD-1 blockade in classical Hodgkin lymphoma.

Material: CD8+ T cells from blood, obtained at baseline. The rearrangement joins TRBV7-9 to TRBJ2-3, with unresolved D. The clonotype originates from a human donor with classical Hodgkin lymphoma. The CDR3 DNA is TGTGCCAGCAGCCCGAAGGCCCCAGATACGCAGTATTTT. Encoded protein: CASSPKAPDTQYF.